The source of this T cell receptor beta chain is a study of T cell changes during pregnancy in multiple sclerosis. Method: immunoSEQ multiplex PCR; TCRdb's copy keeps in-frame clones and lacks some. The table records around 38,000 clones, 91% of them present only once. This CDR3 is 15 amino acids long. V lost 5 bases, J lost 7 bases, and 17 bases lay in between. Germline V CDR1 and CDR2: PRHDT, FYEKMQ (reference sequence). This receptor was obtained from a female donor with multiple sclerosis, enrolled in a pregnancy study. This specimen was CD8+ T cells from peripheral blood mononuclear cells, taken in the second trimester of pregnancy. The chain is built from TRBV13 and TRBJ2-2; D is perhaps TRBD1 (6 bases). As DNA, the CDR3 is TGTGCCAGCAGCCTCCTCACAGGGATCAGCGGGGAGCTGTTTTTT. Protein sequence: CASSLLTGISGELFF.